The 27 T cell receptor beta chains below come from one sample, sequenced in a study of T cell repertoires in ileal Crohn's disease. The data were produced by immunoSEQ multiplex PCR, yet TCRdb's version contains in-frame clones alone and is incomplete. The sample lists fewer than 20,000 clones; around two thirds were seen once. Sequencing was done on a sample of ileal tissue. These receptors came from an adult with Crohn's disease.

CDR3 sequence reads: CASSEDPSGRLHYEQYF. The CDR3 DNA reads as TGTGCCAGCAGTGAAGATCCTAGCGGGAGGCTCCACTACGAGCAGTACTTC. The chain combines TRBV2 with TRBJ2-7, with 11 bases identical to TRBD2. The CDR3 consists of 17 residues. Looked up from germline, CDR1 is SNHLY and CDR2 is FYNNEI. Trimming removed 1 base from V and 3 bases from J; junction bases left unmatched: 8.

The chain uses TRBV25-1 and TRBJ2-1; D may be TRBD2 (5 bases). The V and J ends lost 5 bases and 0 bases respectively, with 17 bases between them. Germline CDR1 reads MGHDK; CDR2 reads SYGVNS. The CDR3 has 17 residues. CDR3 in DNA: TGTGCCAGCAGTACCGCAGAGGGCATAAGCTCCTACAATGAGCAGTTCTTC. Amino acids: CASSTAEGISSYNEQFF.

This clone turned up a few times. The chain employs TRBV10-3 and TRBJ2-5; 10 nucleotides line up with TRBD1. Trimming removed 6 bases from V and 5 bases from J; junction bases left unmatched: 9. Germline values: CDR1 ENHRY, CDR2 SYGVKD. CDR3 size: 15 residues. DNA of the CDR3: TGTGCCATCAGCGCGACAGGGGGCGCATCCGAGACCCAGTACTTC. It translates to CAISATGGASETQYF.

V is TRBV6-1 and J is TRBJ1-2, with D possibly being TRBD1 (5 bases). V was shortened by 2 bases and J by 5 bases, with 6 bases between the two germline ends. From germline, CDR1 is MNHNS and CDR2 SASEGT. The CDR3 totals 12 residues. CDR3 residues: CASSEPGYGYTF. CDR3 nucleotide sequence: TGTGCCAGCAGTGAACCAGGGTATGGCTACACCTTC.

CDR3 sequence reads: CASSLGQGFVQETQYF. CDR3 bases: TGCGCCAGCAGCTTGGGACAGGGATTTGTTCAAGAGACCCAGTACTTC. The J gene is TRBJ2-5, the V gene TRBV5-1, with TRBD1 matching 7 bases. The V segment lost 0 bases and the J segment 2 bases; nucleotides outside the gene matches: 7. The CDR3 loop spans 16 amino acids. The germline V gene encodes CDR1 SGHRS and CDR2 YFSETQ.

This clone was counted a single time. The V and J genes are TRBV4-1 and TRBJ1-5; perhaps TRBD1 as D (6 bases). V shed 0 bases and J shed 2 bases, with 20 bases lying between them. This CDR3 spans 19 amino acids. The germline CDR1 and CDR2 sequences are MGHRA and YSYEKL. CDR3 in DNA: TGCGCCAGCAGCCAAGATGTTAGGGGGGGACGATGGGGCAATCAGCCCCAGCATTTT. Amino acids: CASSQDVRGGRWGNQPQHF.

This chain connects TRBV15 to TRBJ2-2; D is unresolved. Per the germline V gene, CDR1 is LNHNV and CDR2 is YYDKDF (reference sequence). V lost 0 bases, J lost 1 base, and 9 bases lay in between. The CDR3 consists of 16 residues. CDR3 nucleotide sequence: TGTGCCACCAGCAGAGATTTAAGCAAGAACACCGGGGAGCTGTTTTTT. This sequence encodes CATSRDLSKNTGELFF.

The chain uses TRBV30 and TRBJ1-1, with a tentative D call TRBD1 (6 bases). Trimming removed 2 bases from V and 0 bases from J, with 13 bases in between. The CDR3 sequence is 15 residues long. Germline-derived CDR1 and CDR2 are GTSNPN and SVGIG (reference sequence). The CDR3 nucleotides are TGTGCCTGGAGTCCGGACAGTATAGTGAACACTGAAGCTTTCTTT. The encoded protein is CAWSPDSIVNTEAFF.

The CDR3 DNA follows: TGTGCCAGCAACCCAGGGGGCAGGACTGAAGCTTTCTTT. This encodes CASNPGGRTEAFF. This sequence joins TRBV2 and TRBJ1-1; TRBD1 aligns across 8 bases. The CDR3 length is 13 residues. CDR1 and CDR2 (germline): SNHLY, FYNNEI. Losses at the gene ends were 7 bases for V and 5 bases for J; bases not matched to a gene: 6.

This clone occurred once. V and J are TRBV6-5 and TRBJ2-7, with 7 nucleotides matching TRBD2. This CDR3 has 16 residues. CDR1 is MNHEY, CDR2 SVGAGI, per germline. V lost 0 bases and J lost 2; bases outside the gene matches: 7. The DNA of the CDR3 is TGTGCCAGCAGTTACTCGCTTATGGGGGGGACCTACGAGCAGTACTTC. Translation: CASSYSLMGGTYEQYF.

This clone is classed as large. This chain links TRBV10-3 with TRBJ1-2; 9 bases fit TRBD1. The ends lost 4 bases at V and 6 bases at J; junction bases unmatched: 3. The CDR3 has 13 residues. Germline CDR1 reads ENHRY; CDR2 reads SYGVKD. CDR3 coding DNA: TGTGCCATCAGTGGGGACAGGGAGAATGGCTACACCTTC. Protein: CAISGDRENGYTF.

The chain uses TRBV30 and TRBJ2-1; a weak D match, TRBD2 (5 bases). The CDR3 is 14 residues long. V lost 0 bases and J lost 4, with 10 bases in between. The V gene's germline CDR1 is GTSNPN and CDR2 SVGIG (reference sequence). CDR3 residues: CAWSVPGIYNEQFF. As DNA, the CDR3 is TGTGCCTGGAGTGTACCGGGAATTTACAATGAGCAGTTCTTC.

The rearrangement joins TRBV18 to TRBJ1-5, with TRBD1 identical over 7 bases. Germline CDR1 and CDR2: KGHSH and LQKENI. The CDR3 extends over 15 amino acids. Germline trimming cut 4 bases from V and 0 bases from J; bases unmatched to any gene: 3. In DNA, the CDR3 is TGTGCCAGCTCACGGGGACAGCATAGCAATCAGCCCCAGCATTTT. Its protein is CASSRGQHSNQPQHF.

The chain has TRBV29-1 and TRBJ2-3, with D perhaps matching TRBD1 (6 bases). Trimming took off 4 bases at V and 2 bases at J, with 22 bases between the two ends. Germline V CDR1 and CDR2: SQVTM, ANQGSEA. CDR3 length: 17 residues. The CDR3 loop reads CSVVFRDYREPTDTQYF. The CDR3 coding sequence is TGCAGCGTTGTCTTCCGGGATTACAGGGAGCCCACAGATACGCAGTATTTT.

CDR3 sequence reads: CASSTGGITGELFF. The CDR3 region has the DNA TGTGCCAGCAGTACAGGGGGTATTACCGGGGAGCTGTTTTTT. The J gene is TRBJ2-2, the V gene TRBV6-1; 8 bases line up with TRBD1. The CDR3 length is 14 residues. V lost 5 bases, J lost 5 bases, and 4 bases stayed unmatched. Germline CDR1 MNHNS, CDR2 SASEGT.

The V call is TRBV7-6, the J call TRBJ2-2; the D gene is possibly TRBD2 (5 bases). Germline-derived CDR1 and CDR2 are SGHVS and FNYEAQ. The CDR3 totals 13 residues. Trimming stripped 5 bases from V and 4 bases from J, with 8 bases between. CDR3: CASSLLVTGELFF. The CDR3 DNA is TGTGCCAGCAGCCTACTAGTCACCGGGGAGCTGTTTTTT.

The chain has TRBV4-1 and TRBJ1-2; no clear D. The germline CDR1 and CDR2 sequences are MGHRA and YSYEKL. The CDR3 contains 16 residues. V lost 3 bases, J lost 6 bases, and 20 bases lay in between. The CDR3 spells CASSQWGGPVSHGYTF. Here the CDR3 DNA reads TGCGCCAGCAGCCAGTGGGGAGGGCCCGTATCGCATGGCTACACCTTC.

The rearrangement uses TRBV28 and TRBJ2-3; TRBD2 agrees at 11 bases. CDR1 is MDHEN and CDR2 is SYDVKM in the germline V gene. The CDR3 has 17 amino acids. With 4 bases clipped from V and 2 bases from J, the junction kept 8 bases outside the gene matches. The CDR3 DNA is TGTGCCAGCAGTTCATTAGCGGGAGGGTGGTCCACAGATACGCAGTATTTT. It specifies CASSSLAGGWSTDTQYF.

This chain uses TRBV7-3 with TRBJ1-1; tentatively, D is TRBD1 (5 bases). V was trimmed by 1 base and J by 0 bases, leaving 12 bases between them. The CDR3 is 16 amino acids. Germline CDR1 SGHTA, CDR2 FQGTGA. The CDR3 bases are TGTGCCAGCAGCTTAAGGGGGGGGACGGTGAACACTGAAGCTTTCTTT. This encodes CASSLRGGTVNTEAFF. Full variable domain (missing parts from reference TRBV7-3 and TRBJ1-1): GAGVSQTPSNKVTEKGKYVELRCDPISGHTALYWYRQSLGQGPEFLIYFQGTGAADDSGLPNDRFFAVRPEGSVSTLKIQRTERGDSAVYLCASSLRGGTVNTEAFFGQGTRLTVV.

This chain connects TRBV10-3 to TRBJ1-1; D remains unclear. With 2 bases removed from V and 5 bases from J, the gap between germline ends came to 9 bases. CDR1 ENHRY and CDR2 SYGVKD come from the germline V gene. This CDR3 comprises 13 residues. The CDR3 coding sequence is TGTGCCATCAGTGAGGCTAGAGAGACTGAAGCTTTCTTT. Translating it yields CAISEARETEAFF.

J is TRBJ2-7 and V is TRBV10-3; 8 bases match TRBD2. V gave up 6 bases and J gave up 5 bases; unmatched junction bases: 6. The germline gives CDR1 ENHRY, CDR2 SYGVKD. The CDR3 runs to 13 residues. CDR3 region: CAIRRAGGDEQYF. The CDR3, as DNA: TGTGCCATCAGGCGGGCGGGAGGCGACGAGCAGTACTTC.

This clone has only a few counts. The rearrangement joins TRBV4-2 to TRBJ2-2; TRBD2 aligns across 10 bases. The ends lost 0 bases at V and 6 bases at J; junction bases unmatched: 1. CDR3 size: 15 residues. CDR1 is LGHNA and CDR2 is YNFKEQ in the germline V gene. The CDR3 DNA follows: TGTGCCAGCAGCCAAGAAGCGGGGGGGGCCGGGGAGCTGTTTTTT. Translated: CASSQEAGGAGELFF.

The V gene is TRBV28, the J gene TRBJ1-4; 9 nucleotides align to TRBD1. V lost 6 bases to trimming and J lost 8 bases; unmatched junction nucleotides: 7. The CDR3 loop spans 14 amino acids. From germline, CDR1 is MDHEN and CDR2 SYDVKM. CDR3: CASRAGTGREKLFF. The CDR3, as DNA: TGTGCCAGCAGGGCCGGGACAGGGAGAGAAAAACTGTTTTTT.

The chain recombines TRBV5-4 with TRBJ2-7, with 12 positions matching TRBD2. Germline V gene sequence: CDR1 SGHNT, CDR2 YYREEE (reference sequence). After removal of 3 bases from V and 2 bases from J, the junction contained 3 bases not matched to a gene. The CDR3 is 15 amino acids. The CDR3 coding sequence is TGTGCCAGCAGCTCGTCTAGCGGGAGGGCCTACGAGCAGTACTTC. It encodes CASSSSSGRAYEQYF.

CDR3 sequence: CASSSGSGEKLFF. CDR3 sequence (DNA): TGTGCCAGCAGCTCGGGATCGGGAGAAAAACTGTTTTTT. The chain carries TRBV7-3 and TRBJ1-4, with unresolved D. The CDR3 sequence is 13 residues long. Per the germline V gene, CDR1 is SGHTA and CDR2 is FQGTGA. Between the trimmed V and J ends, which lost 4 bases and 8 bases, there was a span of 11 bases.

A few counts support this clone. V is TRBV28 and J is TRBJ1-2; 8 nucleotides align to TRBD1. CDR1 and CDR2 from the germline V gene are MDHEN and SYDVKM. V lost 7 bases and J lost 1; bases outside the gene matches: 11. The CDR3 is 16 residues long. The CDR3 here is CASTSLGTGVNYGYTF. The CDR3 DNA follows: TGTGCCAGCACTTCCCTCGGGACAGGCGTTAACTATGGCTACACCTTC.

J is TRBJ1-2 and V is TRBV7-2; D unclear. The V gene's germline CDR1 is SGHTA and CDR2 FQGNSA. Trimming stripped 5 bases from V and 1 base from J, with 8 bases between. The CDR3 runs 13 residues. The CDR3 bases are TGTGCCAGCAGCCCCGGGAATAACTATGGCTACACCTTC. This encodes CASSPGNNYGYTF.